This TCR beta chain is from a study of CD8 T cells in ankylosing spondylitis. Study conclusions and caveats: Characteristic, it appeared, of ankylosing spondylitis blood was a TCR beta motif of eight highly homologous variants.

This clonotype was recorded at least ten times. Antigen: not known. One entry per CDR3 protein results from TCRdb running MiXCR on the 5' RACE reads. Among tens of thousands of distinct CDR3 sequences listed, approximately 7.4% were seen once. The CDR3 contains 17 residues. V shed 4 bases, J shed 8 bases, and the junction held 11 bases outside the gene matches. CDR1 is SGHVS, CDR2 FNYEAQ, per germline. This TCR came from a female donor with ankylosing spondylitis or in good health (not recorded which). The sample taken for sequencing was blood, either unsorted or a sorted T cell fraction (not recorded which). The chain links TRBV7-6 to TRBJ2-2; 12 bases align to TRBD2. In DNA form, the CDR3 reads TGTGCCAGCAGCTCGGGGACTAGCGGGCTTCTAGTTGGGGAGCTGTTTTTT. It encodes CASSSGTSGLLVGELFF.